These 30 T cell receptor beta chains came from one sample sequenced in a study of a mutant IDH1 vaccine in newly diagnosed glioma. Stated time point: week 35, safety follow-up. Doses comprised 300 ug of mutant IDH1 20-mer peptide each, plus topical imiquimod. No cognate antigen is known for these TCRs. Sequencing used immunoSEQ multiplex PCR; TCRdb keeps in-frame clones, though not all of them. There are 30,000 to 40,000 clones in the sample; over 75% occur only once, and 3% to 4% lies in the top ten. Specimen: PBMCs, collected from a glioma patient whose treatment included an IDH1 peptide vaccine. The receptors originated from a man aged 35 to 55 with glioma. Some clones in this sample may be carry-over from other donors' samples.

J is TRBJ1-2 and V is TRBV30; D gene ambiguous. The germline V and J ends were trimmed by 2 bases and 1 base, with 11 bases remaining between them. The CDR3 contains 14 residues. The germline V gene has CDR1 GTSNPN and CDR2 SVGIG (reference sequence). CDR3: CAWSLRGFNYGYTF. The CDR3 bases are TGTGCCTGGAGTCTAAGAGGGTTTAACTATGGCTACACCTTC. The full variable domain, in which reference TRBV30 and TRBJ1-2 provide the parts outside the CDR3, is SQTIHQWPATLVQPVGSPLSLECTVEGTSNPNLYWYRQAAGRGLQLLFYSVGIGQISSEVPQNLSASRPQDRQFILSSKKLLLSDSGFYLCAWSLRGFNYGYTFGSGTRLTVV.

This clone has just a few counts. V usage is TRBV6-5 and J usage is TRBJ1-1; D ambiguous. In germline, CDR1 is MNHEY, CDR2 SVGAGI. V was trimmed by 6 bases and J by 4 bases, leaving 15 bases between them. This CDR3 has 14 amino acids. CDR3 bases: TGTGCCAGCAGCCTAACGGTAGAGATCACTGAAGCTTTCTTT. It is translated as CASSLTVEITEAFF.

This chain uses TRBV7-2 with TRBJ1-2; D might be TRBD1 (6 bases). CDR1 SGHTA and CDR2 FQGNSA come from the germline V gene. Trimming left V 7 bases short and J 5 bases short, with 14 bases between. The length of the CDR3 is 13 residues. The CDR3, as DNA: TGTGCCAGCACCCCGGCAGGGGCTTATGGCTACACCTTC. As protein: CASTPAGAYGYTF.

The rearrangement links TRBV5-4 to TRBJ1-2; TRBD1 aligns across 7 bases. V shed 9 bases and J 8 bases; nucleotides not matched to a gene: 16. Germline V gives CDR1 SGHNT, CDR2 YYREEE (reference sequence). CDR3 length: 14 residues. For the CDR3, the DNA is TGTGCCACGACCGAGGGACAGCGCTCCTGGGGCTACACCTTC. Translated: CATTEGQRSWGYTF.

The CDR3: CASSKRVSSGNTIYF. The CDR3, as DNA: TGTGCCAGCTCCAAGAGAGTGAGCTCTGGAAACACCATATATTTT. The chain combines TRBV18 with TRBJ1-3; D not resolved. V was trimmed by 6 bases and J by 0 bases, leaving 12 bases between them. This CDR3 spans 15 amino acids. Germline CDR1 is KGHSH and CDR2 is LQKENI.

The gene calls are TRBV2 and TRBJ2-5; D is unresolved. V lost 3 bases and J 5 bases, leaving 7 bases between the germline ends. This CDR3 is 12 amino acids long. CDR1 is SNHLY and CDR2 is FYNNEI in the germline V gene. The CDR3 is CASSEGRETQYF. The DNA of the CDR3 is TGTGCCAGCAGTGAGGGAAGGGAGACCCAGTACTTC.

This chain uses TRBV7-6 with TRBJ2-6; 11 nucleotides match TRBD2. The CDR3 totals 22 residues. With V trimmed by 0 bases and J by 0 bases, 13 bases remained unmatched. CDR1 and CDR2 from the germline V gene are SGHVS and FNYEAQ. CDR3 bases: TGTGCCAGCAGCTTAGCGTTCCAACTAGCGGGGGCAAGTATCTCTGGGGCCAACGTCCTGACTTTC. As protein: CASSLAFQLAGASISGANVLTF.

V is TRBV7-8 and J is TRBJ1-2, with D unresolved. Germline CDR1 SGHVS, CDR2 FQNEAQ. V lost 5 bases, J lost 9 bases, and 16 bases lay in between. The length of the CDR3 is 13 residues. The chain's CDR3 is CASSPGEFLRYTF. The DNA for the CDR3 is TGTGCCAGCAGCCCTGGGGAGTTCCTCCGCTACACCTTC. Together with reference TRBV7-8 and TRBJ1-2, the CDR3 gives the full variable domain: GAGVSQSPRYKVAKRGQDVALRCDPISGHVSLFWYQQALGQGPEFLTYFQNEAQLDKSGLPSDRFFAERPEGSVSTLKIQRTQQEDSAVYLCASSPGEFLRYTFGSGTRLTVV.

This chain links TRBV4-3 with TRBJ1-2, with TRBD1 as a possible D gene (6 bases). Germline lookup yields CDR1 LGHNA and CDR2 YSLEER. V was shortened by 0 bases and J by 4 bases, with 15 bases between the two germline ends. The CDR3 is 16 amino acids. The CDR3 is CASSQDVPQGGYGYTF. As DNA, the CDR3 is TGCGCCAGCAGCCAAGATGTTCCACAGGGAGGCTATGGCTACACCTTC.

Written as DNA, the CDR3 is TGTGCCAGCAGTGAAGGGGGGAACGTTCTGTTTTTT. This translates into CASSEGGNVLFF. This chain links TRBV2 with TRBJ1-4; possible D gene TRBD1, 5 bases. Germline V gives CDR1 SNHLY, CDR2 FYNNEI. The CDR3 totals 12 residues. Trimming left V 1 base short and J 14 bases short, with 11 bases between.

This chain connects TRBV7-8 to TRBJ1-1, with a possible D match to TRBD1 (5 bases). Looked up from germline, CDR1 is SGHVS and CDR2 is FQNEAQ. Trimming took 2 bases from V and 5 from J, leaving 6 bases between them. The CDR3 totals 12 residues. The CDR3 DNA sequence: TGTGCCAGCAGCTTATGGGGGACTGAAGCTTTCTTT. Translating it yields CASSLWGTEAFF.

The rearrangement uses TRBV5-4 and TRBJ2-3; 11 bases agree with TRBD2. CDR1 and CDR2 (germline): SGHNT, YYREEE (reference sequence). J was trimmed by 1 base and V by 4 bases; bases with no gene match: 5. CDR3 length: 16 amino acids. The CDR3 region is CASSQGLAVGTDTQYF. The DNA for the CDR3 is TGTGCCAGCAGCCAGGGACTAGCGGTGGGCACAGATACGCAGTATTTT.

This chain connects TRBV29-1 to TRBJ1-1; D is possibly TRBD1 (6 bases). V was shortened by 3 bases and J by 4 bases, with 12 bases between the two germline ends. The CDR3 covers 13 residues. The germline gives CDR1 SQVTM, CDR2 ANQGSEA. The DNA of the CDR3 is TGCAGCGTTGACAGGGGTGGCGGCACTGAAGCTTTCTTT. Protein product: CSVDRGGGTEAFF.

Only a few counts were recorded for this clone. This chain connects TRBV2 to TRBJ1-2; TRBD1 matches at 8 bases. J gave up 7 bases and V 4 bases, and 8 bases lay outside the gene matches. Germline CDR1 SNHLY, CDR2 FYNNEI. The CDR3 totals 14 residues. CDR3 residues: CASSVGQGAIGYTF. Written as DNA, the CDR3 is TGTGCCAGCAGTGTCGGGCAGGGGGCGATTGGCTACACCTTC.

The chain combines TRBV6-4 with TRBJ2-6, with 8 bases aligning to TRBD1. Germline-derived CDR1 and CDR2 are MRHNA and SNTAGT. The ends lost 4 bases at V and 2 bases at J; junction bases unmatched: 13. This CDR3 spans 19 amino acids. The CDR3 sequence is CASSAESRQGLAGANVLTF. CDR3 bases: TGTGCCAGCAGTGCAGAGTCTAGACAGGGGTTAGCTGGGGCCAACGTCCTGACTTTC.

There are a few counts of this clone. This rearrangement joins TRBV19 to TRBJ1-5; 8 positions agree with TRBD1. The trim removed 6 bases at V and 6 bases at J, leaving 7 bases unmatched. The germline CDR1 and CDR2 sequences are LNHDA and SQIVND (reference sequence). The CDR3 sequence is 14 residues long. CDR3 coding DNA: TGTGCCAGTAGCGAAGGACAGGGAGGTCAGCCCCAGCATTTT. It encodes CASSEGQGGQPQHF. Full variable domain (remainder filled in from reference TRBV19 and TRBJ1-5): DGGITQSPKYLFRKEGQNVTLSCEQNLNHDAMYWYRQDPGQGLRLIYYSQIVNDFQKGDIAEGYSVSREKKESFPLTVTSAQKNPTAFYLCASSEGQGGQPQHFGDGTRLSIL.

V is TRBV4-1 and J is TRBJ1-2; 8 positions agree with TRBD1. The CDR3 consists of 16 residues. The germline V gene has CDR1 MGHRA and CDR2 YSYEKL. V lost 1 base and J lost 4; bases outside the gene matches: 8. This CDR3 is CASSQGAAGGGYGYTF. CDR3 in DNA: TGCGCCAGCAGCCAAGGGGCGGCAGGGGGCGGCTATGGCTACACCTTC.

The sample holds one count of this clone. V and J are TRBV7-8 and TRBJ1-2, with D unclear. The CDR3 consists of 15 residues. The germline V gene encodes CDR1 SGHVS and CDR2 FQNEAQ. Trimming removed 5 bases at V and 0 bases at J, with 13 bases between. The CDR3 DNA is TGTGCCAGCAGCACGAGGACCGCAGCTAACTATGGCTACACCTTC. It translates to CASSTRTAANYGYTF. Variable domain in full (rest from reference TRBV7-8 and TRBJ1-2): GAGVSQSPRYKVAKRGQDVALRCDPISGHVSLFWYQQALGQGPEFLTYFQNEAQLDKSGLPSDRFFAERPEGSVSTLKIQRTQQEDSAVYLCASSTRTAANYGYTFGSGTRLTVV.

V gene TRBV6-1 combines with J gene TRBJ1-1; no clear D. Trimming pared 7 bases from V and 4 bases from J, leaving 16 bases between. Looked up from germline, CDR1 is MNHNS and CDR2 is SASEGT. The CDR3 consists of 14 residues. In DNA form, the CDR3 reads TGTGCCAGCACTGCCCGTTGGGGTAGCACTGAAGCTTTCTTT. It yields the protein CASTARWGSTEAFF.

This sequence joins TRBV7-2 and TRBJ2-5; weak D call: TRBD1 (5 bases). The CDR3 loop spans 13 amino acids. Trimming removed 4 bases at V and 2 bases at J, with 8 bases between. The germline V gene has CDR1 SGHTA and CDR2 FQGNSA. The CDR3 region has the DNA TGTGCCAGCAGCTACAGGAGTCAAGAGACCCAGTACTTC. Protein product: CASSYRSQETQYF.

The V and J genes are TRBV7-9 and TRBJ1-1; 9 positions agree with TRBD1. The CDR3 has 14 amino acids. The V gene end was trimmed by 5 bases and the J gene end by 5 bases; junction bases not matched to a gene: 6. Germline lookup yields CDR1 SEHNR and CDR2 FQNEAQ (reference sequence). CDR3 sequence (DNA): TGTGCCAGCAGCCGGGACAGGGTGGGTACTGAAGCTTTCTTT. Translated: CASSRDRVGTEAFF.

This clone has a handful of counts. J is TRBJ1-5 and V is TRBV23-1; TRBD1 is a possible D gene (5 bases). TRBV23-1 is recorded as an ORF, its role being uncertain. V was cut by 5 bases and J by 4 bases, with 15 bases left in between. The CDR3 extends over 15 amino acids. CDR3 bases: TGCGCCAGCAGTGACCCTCCTGGGGGTAATCAGCCCCAGCATTTT. This codes for CASSDPPGGNQPQHF.

The chain combines TRBV27 with TRBJ2-7; 8 bases line up with TRBD2. The CDR3 is 14 residues long. Losses at the gene ends were 4 bases for V and 5 bases for J; bases not matched to a gene: 7. Germline V lookup: CDR1 MNHEY, CDR2 SMNVEV (reference sequence). The CDR3 nucleotides are TGTGCCAGCAGTTACTCCACAGCGGGAGACGAGCAGTACTTC. This encodes CASSYSTAGDEQYF.

Here the CDR3 reads CASSPPERDMNTEAFF. The DNA of the CDR3 is TGTGCCAGCTCACCACCGGAACGAGACATGAACACTGAAGCTTTCTTT. The chain employs TRBV18 and TRBJ1-1; the D is unclear. The CDR3 covers 16 residues. The germline CDR1 and CDR2 sequences are KGHSH and LQKENI. V lost 0 bases and J 0 bases, leaving 11 bases between the germline ends.

The chain couples TRBV5-1 to TRBJ1-6; maybe TRBD1 (5 bases). CDR1 is SGHRS, CDR2 YFSETQ, per germline. Trimming took off 0 bases at V and 13 bases at J, with 11 bases between the two ends. The CDR3 covers 13 residues. CDR3 region: CASSLGSQGPLHF. The DNA of the CDR3 is TGCGCCAGCAGCTTGGGGTCCCAGGGCCCCCTCCACTTT. The variable domain in full, completed from reference TRBV5-1 and TRBJ1-6, reads KAGVTQTPRYLIKTRGQQVTLSCSPISGHRSVSWYQQTPGQGLQFLFEYFSETQRNKGNFPGRFSGRQFSNSRSEMNVSTLELGDSALYLCASSLGSQGPLHFGNGTRLTVT.

The chain recombines TRBV6-5 with TRBJ2-7; tentatively, D is TRBD1 (6 bases). Per the germline V gene, CDR1 is MNHEY and CDR2 is SVGAGI. Trimming shortened V by 6 bases and J by 2 bases, and 17 bases separated the two germline ends. The CDR3 runs to 15 residues. The chain's CDR3 is CASSPSPDRTYEQYF. DNA for the CDR3: TGTGCCAGCAGCCCCTCCCCCGACAGGACCTACGAGCAGTACTTC.

The table lists this clone with a few counts. V gene TRBV18 combines with J gene TRBJ1-1; 10 bases are shared with TRBD1. The germline V gene has CDR1 KGHSH and CDR2 LQKENI. The length of the CDR3 is 12 residues. With 7 bases clipped from V and 8 bases from J, the junction kept 4 bases outside the gene matches. The CDR3 loop is CASCSGQGEAFF. In nucleotides, the CDR3 is TGTGCCAGCTGTTCGGGACAGGGGGAAGCTTTCTTT.

The chain couples TRBV4-3 to TRBJ1-1; TRBD1 is a possible D gene (6 bases). Germline CDR1 and CDR2: LGHNA and YSLEER. The CDR3 runs to 13 residues. Trimming stripped 4 bases from V and 1 base from J, with 7 bases between. The CDR3: CASSPGQNTEAFF. CDR3 bases: TGCGCCAGCAGCCCGGGACAGAACACTGAAGCTTTCTTT.

The rearrangement links TRBV5-1 to TRBJ2-7; D may be TRBD2 (5 bases). V was trimmed by 5 bases and J by 0 bases, leaving 15 bases between them. CDR3 length: 15 residues. Germline V gives CDR1 SGHRS, CDR2 YFSETQ. CDR3 amino acids: CASRGRGYSSYEQYF. As DNA, the CDR3 is TGCGCCAGCAGGGGGAGAGGGTACAGCTCCTACGAGCAGTACTTC.

The genes are TRBV7-9 and TRBJ2-3, with no clear D. The CDR3 is made up of 13 amino acids. Trimming took 5 bases from V and 3 from J, leaving 9 bases between them. Per the germline V gene, CDR1 is SEHNR and CDR2 is FQNEAQ (reference sequence). The CDR3 sequence: CASSHVGTDTQYF. The CDR3 DNA sequence: TGTGCCAGCAGCCACGTCGGGACAGATACGCAGTATTTT.